This T cell receptor beta chain was documented in a study of monozygotic twins with inflammatory bowel disease. This CDR3 contains 15 residues. Germline V gives CDR1 SGHVS, CDR2 FQNEAQ. Study observations and caveats: Among twins, concordant and discordant pairs did not differ in repertoire similarity, possibly from limited power. The data offered no way to tell different T cell subtypes apart.

Each CDR3 protein gets one entry in TCRdb, which reprocessed the 5' RACE reads and gives no DNA. The sample totals 150,000 to 200,000 distinct CDR3 sequences; its top ten clones hold about 7.4%. As concerns this clonotype: As yet, its antigen is unknown.

Sequences were obtained from blood. The source is a human donor with ulcerative colitis or Crohn's disease, or a healthy co-twin of an affected twin (not recorded which). V gene TRBV7-8 combines with J gene TRBJ1-5. CDR3 sequence: CASSSIDFSNQPQHF.